This passage covers 14 T cell receptor beta chains from one sample sequenced in a study of tumor-infiltrating lymphocytes in primary liver carcinoma. With around 490 ng total RNA as template and a constant-region primer, TCR beta cDNA was made. Amplification in three nested multiplex PCR rounds with slightly modified ARM-PCR gave rise to TCR beta libraries. Each of the first two PCR rounds ran approximately 11 cycles with TRBV1-TRBV30 forward and C-beta reverse primers. One entry per CDR3 protein results from TCRdb running MiXCR on the multiplex PCR reads. The sample lists about 310,000 distinct CDR3 sequences; roughly three fifths were seen once. For blood RNA, unsorted whole blood served as the source, and germline DNA was extracted too. Sequenced material: peripheral blood. These receptors all stem from a woman in her 30s with primary liver carcinoma and hepatitis B virus infection.

This clonotype was counted a few times. A read error is possible here, since a much larger clone lies one base away. The DNA for the CDR3 is TGCAGCGTTGAGGCAACCGGGACAGGGAAGACGGTTACTAACACAGATACGCAGTATTTT. This translates into CSVEATGTGKTVTNTDTQYF. The chain joins TRBV29-1 to TRBJ2-3, with 9 bases lining up with TRBD1. The junction had 21 bases not matched to a gene; V was cut back by 3 bases and J by 2 bases. Germline CDR1 and CDR2: SQVTM and ANQGSEA. This CDR3 comprises 20 residues.

Concerning this clonotype: This could be a read error, since a much larger clone is one nucleotide away. This CDR3 is CASSNTSYEQYF. In nucleotides, the CDR3 is TGTGCCAGCAGCAACACAAGCTACGAGCAGTACTTC. V gene TRBV11-2 combines with J gene TRBJ2-7; no clear D. Per germline, CDR1 SGHAT and CDR2 FQNNGV. The V end was cut by 5 bases, the J end by 3 bases, with 8 bases between. CDR3 length equals 12 residues.

This clonotype has at least ten counts. J is TRBJ2-3 and V is TRBV7-9; 10 bases line up with TRBD2. The germline gives CDR1 SEHNR, CDR2 FQNEAQ (reference sequence). The CDR3 runs to 16 residues. The V segment lost 3 bases and the J segment 5 bases; nucleotides outside the gene matches: 8. The CDR3 sequence is CASSLGLAGVGDTQYF. For the CDR3, the DNA is TGTGCCAGCAGCTTGGGGCTAGCGGGGGTCGGAGATACGCAGTATTTT.

This clonotype occurred many times. The chain has TRBV12-3 or TRBV12-4 and TRBJ2-5; D is unresolved. V lost 6 bases to trimming and J lost 2 bases, with 16 bases between them. This CDR3 contains 15 residues. CDR3 DNA: TGTGCCAGCAGCGTGACCAACAGAGATCAAGAGACCCAGTACTTC. Translation: CASSVTNRDQETQYF.

Note on this clonotype: A much larger clonotype is one base distant, so this may be a read error. The V call is TRBV4-3, the J call TRBJ2-2, with D hard to call. Trimming left V 2 bases short and J 1 base short, with 8 bases between. Germline V gene data show CDR1 as LGHNA and CDR2 as YSLEER. This CDR3 spans 15 amino acids. CDR3 bases: TGCGCCAGCAGCCAACGAGTGGTGAACACCGGGGAGCTGTTTTTT. Encoded protein: CASSQRVVNTGELFF.

Note on this clonotype: With a much larger clone just one base away, this may be a read error. The chain links TRBV29-1 to TRBJ2-1; D is undetermined. The germline CDR1 and CDR2 sequences are SQVTM and ANQGSEA. The CDR3 runs 11 residues. For the CDR3, the DNA is TGCAGCGTTGAAGGTAACAAAGAGCAGTTCTTC. It encodes CSVEGNKEQFF.

The chain joins TRBV7-9 to TRBJ2-7; D remains unclear. Between the trimmed V and J ends, which lost 8 bases and 6 bases, there was a span of 14 bases. The CDR3 is made up of 12 amino acids. Per the germline V gene, CDR1 is SEHNR and CDR2 is FQNEAQ (reference sequence). As DNA, the CDR3 is TGTGCCAGCGCATTCCAGTCCGTCGAGCAGTACTTC. Protein sequence: CASAFQSVEQYF.

With regard to this clonotype: This could be a read error, since a much larger clone is one nucleotide away. The CDR3 protein is CVSSLRDLYNSPLHF. For the CDR3, the DNA is TGTGTCAGCAGTTTAAGGGACCTTTATAATTCACCCCTCCACTTT. The V gene is TRBV12-3 or TRBV12-4, the J gene TRBJ1-6; D perhaps matches TRBD1 (5 bases). This CDR3 region has 15 residues.

This clonotype was found once. The CDR3 does not end in the conserved phenylalanine or tryptophan, so this is likely a read error. The chain joins TRBV11-2 to TRBJ2-1; TRBD2 matches at 7 bases. The CDR3 consists of 15 residues. J was trimmed by 7 bases and V by 2 bases; bases with no gene match: 8. Per the germline V gene, CDR1 is SGHAT and CDR2 is FQNNGV. The CDR3 sequence: CASSLITSEGNEQFV. The CDR3 DNA sequence: TGTGCCAGCAGCTTAATCACTAGCGAGGGGAATGAGCAGTTCGTC.

Note on this clonotype: A junction end diverges from the germline sequence, so it may reflect a read error. This rearrangement joins TRBV4-2 to TRBJ2-2, with D uncertain. This CDR3 has 13 residues. Germline V lookup: CDR1 LGHNA, CDR2 YNFKEQ. The CDR3 reads CASSQDDTGELFF. The CDR3, as DNA: TGTGCCAGCAGTCAAGACGACACCGGGGAGCTGTTTTTT.

Comment on this clonotype: One end of the junction varies from germline; a read error may be responsible. The chain joins TRBV12-3 or TRBV12-4 to TRBJ2-1; D perhaps matches TRBD1 (6 bases). The last part of the DNA fits TRBJ2-7 better; the J call may be wrong. This CDR3 is 13 amino acids long. The CDR3 region has the DNA TGTGTCAGCAGTTTATCAGGGGCAGGCGAGCAGTACTTC. It translates to CVSSLSGAGEQYF.

The chain uses TRBV12-3 or TRBV12-4 and TRBJ2-5; D tentatively reads TRBD1 or TRBD2 (6 bases each). The CDR3 totals 13 residues. V was shortened by 8 bases and J by 5 bases, with 15 bases between the two germline ends. The DNA of the CDR3 is TGTGCCAGCCGAAAGGGGGGCGGGGAGACCCAGTACTTC. Translated, it gives CASRKGGGETQYF.

This rearrangement joins TRBV12-3 or TRBV12-4 to TRBJ2-1; 12 bases map to TRBD1. The CDR3 is 16 residues long. CDR3 protein: CGNTWGTGQGAVEQFF. In nucleotides, the CDR3 is TGTGGCAACACTTGGGGTACGGGACAGGGGGCCGTTGAGCAGTTCTTC.

This clonotype was counted many times. The chain joins TRBV6-5 to TRBJ2-5; the match to TRBD1 covers 11 bases. Trimming cost V 7 bases and J 5 bases; bases outside gene matches: 9. The CDR3 has 15 amino acids. Germline lookup yields CDR1 MNHEY and CDR2 SVGAGI. CDR3 region: CASKDRTGGMETQYF. CDR3 in DNA: TGTGCCAGCAAAGACAGGACAGGGGGCATGGAGACCCAGTACTTC.